This record looks at one T cell receptor beta chain sequence and its context. This record comes from a study of Tregs in tolerant kidney transplant recipients. Trimming at V came to 7 bases and at J to 4 bases, leaving 12 bases not matched to a gene. Germline lookup yields CDR1 MNHNS and CDR2 SASEGT. The CDR3 spans 15 residues. Assay: immunoSEQ multiplex PCR; the TCRdb copy retains only in-frame clones and omits some. This sample has roughly 250,000 clones; approximately 84% occur once, and the top ten carry under 0.65%. The sequence derives from a human donor in good health. The V call is TRBV6-1, the J call TRBJ1-2; 7 nucleotides match TRBD1. Sample: CD4+ T cells from blood. CDR3 sequence reads: CASTRQGEVVYGYTF. CDR3 DNA: TGTGCCAGCACTCGACAGGGCGAAGTCGTCTATGGCTACACCTTC.